This is a list of T cell receptor beta chains from one sample in a study of blood T cell repertoires in COVID-19. Measured with immunoSEQ multiplex PCR; TCRdb has only the in-frame clones, and not every one. The sample yields tens of thousands of clones, more than 75% seen once. The sample consisted of peripheral blood. Receptors originate from a human donor in a cohort sampled during active COVID-19. Each CDR3 is given with its conserved first and last residue.

j_call v_call cdr3_aa
TRBJ1-1 TRBV29-1 CSVGQGGFTEAFF
TRBJ2-1 TRBV11-2 CASSHSSGFYNEQFF
TRBJ1-2 TRBV18 CASSTKGTGYGYTF
TRBJ1-1 TRBV5-1 CASSISGMNTEAFF
TRBJ1-5 TRBV19 CASSRDMDRNQPQHF
TRBJ2-7 TRBV7-9 CASSLGTGPTYEQYF
TRBJ2-7 TRBV6-5 CASSRSGTGRYEQYF
TRBJ2-3 TRBV5-1 CASSLALGGAGDTQYF
TRBJ2-2 TRBV5-5 CASSSRGGPPRGTGELFF
TRBJ2-5 TRBV27 CASSPGQGGETQYF
TRBJ2-1 TRBV7-6 CASSDTKRGGLSNEQFF
TRBJ2-7 TRBV27 CASSHPGTAYEQYF
TRBJ1-2 TRBV3-1/TRBV3-2 CASSQGGGNGYTF
TRBJ1-1 TRBV12-3/TRBV12-4 CASSSSGGTEAFF
TRBJ2-1 TRBV14 CASSQDYTYSPREQFF
TRBJ1-1 TRBV19 CASSPSGGPNTEAFF
TRBJ2-5 TRBV5-1 CASSLAGTGSETQYF
TRBJ2-7 TRBV29-1 CSVSQGAYEQYF
TRBJ2-1 TRBV14 CASSQNGAGGSNEQFF
TRBJ2-5 TRBV15 CATSRDLPETQYF
TRBJ2-1 TRBV7-2 CASSLGTSGGGNKQFF
TRBJ2-2 TRBV11-2 CASSPERAGELFF
TRBJ1-2 TRBV18 CASSPPSSRHNYGYTF
TRBJ2-2 TRBV12-5 CASGLFLNTGELFF
TRBJ2-1 TRBV10-1 CASSEKGGLGFNEQFF
TRBJ1-5 TRBV11-2 CASSLSRVGQPQHF
TRBJ1-1 TRBV7-9 CASSLAGNKNTEAFF
TRBJ2-6 TRBV4-2 CASSQEDSGGASF
TRBJ2-7 TRBV11-2 CASRRDRGYEQYF
TRBJ1-1 TRBV27 CASTTSRNTEAFF
TRBJ1-5 TRBV6-6 CASSSGTGVSNQPQHF
TRBJ2-1 TRBV18 CASSPSTSYNEQFF
TRBJ2-2 TRBV5-1 CASSQAGPLNTGELFF
TRBJ2-6 TRBV5-1 CASSLGQGAGGANVLTF
TRBJ2-2 TRBV7-9 CASSLYRDTGELFF
TRBJ1-5 TRBV11-3 CASSSRTGFQPQHF
TRBJ2-2 TRBV10-2 CASSRGGGELFF
TRBJ2-1 TRBV5-4 CASSRGTSGDNEQFF
TRBJ2-2 TRBV10-3 CAIRDRGAELFF
TRBJ1-4 TRBV3-1/TRBV3-2 CASSRTGFREKLFF
TRBJ2-3 TRBV12-3/TRBV12-4 CASSRSSTDTQYF
TRBJ1-2 TRBV10-3 CAINDRNNYGYTF